This TCR beta chain was obtained from a study of T cell repertoires in cytomegalovirus infection. Deletions cut 5 bases from V and 4 bases from J, with 14 bases between. The CDR3 loop spans 13 amino acids. CDR1 is DFQATT and CDR2 is SNEGSKA in the germline V gene (reference sequence). A single record per CDR3 protein comes from TCRdb applying MiXCR to the reads. The sample carries fewer than 250,000 distinct CDR3 sequences, roughly 23% recorded once. This sequence originates from a human donor in good health (CMV status not recorded). Some clones in this sample may be carry-over from other donors' samples. Input material: CD8+ T cells from PBMCs. The chain combines TRBV20-1 with TRBJ2-5, with D possibly TRBD1 on 5 matching bases. The CDR3 nucleotides are TGCAGTGCTCTGACAGAAAATATAGAGACCCAGTACTTC. Its protein product is CSALTENIETQYF.